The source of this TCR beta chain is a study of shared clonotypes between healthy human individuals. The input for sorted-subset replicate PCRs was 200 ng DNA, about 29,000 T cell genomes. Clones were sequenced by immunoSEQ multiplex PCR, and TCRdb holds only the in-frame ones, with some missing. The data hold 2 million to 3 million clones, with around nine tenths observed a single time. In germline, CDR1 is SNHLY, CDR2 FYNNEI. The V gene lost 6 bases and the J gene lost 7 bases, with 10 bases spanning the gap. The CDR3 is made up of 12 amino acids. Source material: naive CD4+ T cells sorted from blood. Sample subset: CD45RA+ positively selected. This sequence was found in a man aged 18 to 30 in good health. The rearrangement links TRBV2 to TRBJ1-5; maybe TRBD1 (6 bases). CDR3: CASRGAVQPQHF. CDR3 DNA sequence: TGTGCCAGCAGGGGGGCGGTCCAGCCCCAGCATTTT.